A selection of T cell receptor beta chains follows, all from one sample in a study of response to subunit inactivated influenza vaccine. MiXCR, run by TCRdb on the RT-PCR reads, gives a single entry per CDR3 protein. The sample comprises 150,000 to 200,000 distinct CDR3 sequences, approximately 12% of which are singletons, and about 31% rests with the top ten. These data were also filed under a second study, of T cells expressing NK-cell markers.

The material sequenced was CD8+ T cells sorted from PBMCs, taken roughly 12 days after vaccination. The receptors come from a man aged 50-60 years who received an inactivated influenza vaccine. CDR3s include the opening cysteine and the closing phenylalanine or tryptophan. Each record gives: clone size, J gene, D gene, V gene, CDR3 length, CDR3 protein, CDR3 DNA. The D gene is left open where the match is weak. Size is stated for part of the rows, as once, few or many counts, or as a class when the clone is expanded.

>few|TRBJ2-7|-|TRBV11-2|13
CASSLGINYEQYF
TGTGCCAGCAGCTTAGGCATCAACTACGAGCAGTACTTC
>few|TRBJ1-5|-|TRBV7-9|16
CASSLGGPYSNQPQHF
TGTGCCAGCAGCTTAGGGGGGCCCTATAGCAATCAGCCCCAGCATTTT
>few|TRBJ2-6|-|TRBV6-5|13
CASAGVGANVLTF
TGTGCCAGCGCAGGGGTCGGGGCCAACGTCCTGACTTTC
>few|TRBJ2-3|TRBD1|TRBV27|14
CASSKWTGADTQYF
TGTGCCAGCAGTAAATGGACAGGGGCAGATACGCAGTATTTT
>-|TRBJ2-1|TRBD2|TRBV6-5|15
CASSFGTSGGAEQFF
TGTGCCAGCAGTTTCGGGACTAGCGGGGGGGCTGAGCAGTTCTTC
>few|TRBJ2-7|-|TRBV15|16
CATSRDLAGSSYEQYF
TGTGCCACCAGCAGAGATCTGGCAGGAAGCTCCTACGAGCAGTACTTC
>few|TRBJ2-3|-|TRBV11-2|15
CASSLLARITDTQYF
TGTGCCAGCAGCTTATTAGCGCGGATCACAGATACGCAGTATTTT
>many|TRBJ2-5|-|TRBV18|20
CASSTTVRSDALRLQETQYF
TGTGCCAGCTCAACGACAGTTCGGAGTGACGCCTTGCGGCTCCAAGAGACCCAGTACTTC
>-|TRBJ2-5|-|TRBV7-9|14
CASSPTLLGETQYF
TGTGCCAGCAGCCCGACCCTACTGGGGGAGACCCAGTACTTC
>few|TRBJ2-4|-|TRBV18|12
CASSPSAGIQYF
TGTGCCAGCTCACCCTCAGCAGGCATTCAGTACTTC
>-|TRBJ2-3|-|TRBV4-3|15
CASSQGPGITDTQYF
TGCGCCAGCAGCCAAGGACCAGGGATAACAGATACGCAGTATTTT
>many|TRBJ2-5|-|TRBV20-1|14
CSAKGYGLQETQYF
TGCAGTGCTAAGGGATACGGTCTCCAAGAGACCCAGTACTTC
>many|TRBJ1-5|-|TRBV12-3/TRBV12-4|14
CASSRAGEGQPQHF
TGTGCCAGCAGCCGTGCAGGGGAAGGTCAGCCCCAGCATTTT
>few|TRBJ2-1|-|TRBV3-1|17
CASSQVSTVPSYNEQFF
TGTGCCAGCAGCCAAGTCTCGACTGTGCCCTCCTACAATGAGCAGTTCTTC
>-|TRBJ1-2|-|TRBV9|16
CASSVGRSKDQYGYTF
TGTGCCAGCAGCGTAGGTAGGAGTAAGGACCAATATGGCTACACCTTC
>few|TRBJ2-3|TRBD1|TRBV29-1|15
CSVEDKGQGPDTQYF
TGCAGCGTTGAAGATAAGGGACAGGGACCAGATACGCAGTATTTT
>many|TRBJ2-7|TRBD1|TRBV18|13
CASSLDRVHEQYF
TGTGCCAGCTCCCTCGACAGGGTCCACGAGCAGTACTTC
>many|TRBJ1-1|TRBD1|TRBV5-1|15
CASSTVPGQGSQAFF
TGCGCCAGCAGCACAGTACCGGGACAGGGGTCCCAAGCTTTCTTT
>few|TRBJ1-1|-|TRBV12-3/TRBV12-4|15
CASSLAARGQGYAKF
TGTGCCAGCAGTTTAGCAGCTCGTGGGCAGGGCTACGCCAAGTTT
>few|TRBJ1-1|-|TRBV5-5|13
CASSRFQGTEAFF
TGTGCCAGCAGCCGATTCCAGGGTACTGAAGCTTTCTTT
>many|TRBJ1-4|-|TRBV12-3/TRBV12-4|12
CASSLGDEKLFF
TGTGCCAGCAGTTTAGGAGATGAAAAACTGTTTTTT
>-|TRBJ1-2|-|TRBV29-1|11
CSVARGTGYTF
TGCAGCGTTGCGAGGGGAACTGGCTACACCTTC
>few|TRBJ2-4|-|TRBV4-2|17
CASSPALEILAKNIQYF
TGTGCCAGCAGCCCCGCCCTCGAGATTTTAGCCAAAAACATTCAGTACTTC
>few|TRBJ2-4|-|TRBV4-1|15
CASSQEKDPGNIQYF
TGCGCCAGCAGCCAAGAAAAGGACCCCGGCAACATTCAGTACTTC
>-|TRBJ2-5|TRBD2|TRBV9|15
CASRPTSGGVETQYF
TGTGCCAGCAGACCTACTAGCGGGGGGGTAGAGACCCAGTACTTC
>-|TRBJ2-7|TRBD2|TRBV12-3/TRBV12-4|14
CASSSAGTDDEQYF
TGTGCCAGCAGTTCAGCGGGGACCGATGACGAGCAGTACTTC
>few|TRBJ1-4|-|TRBV11-2|12
CASSLGLNQVFF
TGTGCCAGCAGCTTAGGTCTCAATCAGGTGTTTTTT
>many|TRBJ1-1|-|TRBV28|14
CASSLTGLATEAFF
TGTGCCAGCAGTTTAACAGGGTTGGCCACTGAAGCTTTCTTT
>-|TRBJ2-7|-|TRBV2|12
CASGIKGYEQYF
TGTGCCAGCGGAATAAAGGGCTACGAGCAGTACTTC
>-|TRBJ1-1|TRBD1|TRBV10-2|15
CASSESLWTGTEAFF
TGCGCCAGCAGTGAGTCGTTATGGACAGGTACTGAAGCTTTCTTT
>few|TRBJ2-5|-|TRBV20-1|10
CSATQETQYF
TGCAGTGCTACCCAAGAGACCCAGTACTTC
>many|TRBJ2-1|TRBD2|TRBV7-9|16
CASTPTSGRNYNEQFF
TGTGCCAGCACCCCGACTAGCGGGAGGAATTACAATGAGCAGTTCTTC
>-|TRBJ2-7|-|TRBV4-1|16
CASSQELAGTSYEQYF
TGCGCCAGCAGCCAAGAACTGGCAGGAACCTCCTACGAGCAGTACTTC
>many|TRBJ1-1|-|TRBV4-1|19
CASSQDYLGGLGTNTEAFF
TGCGCCAGCAGCCAAGACTACCTCGGGGGGCTGGGGACGAACACTGAAGCTTTCTTT
>-|TRBJ2-5|-|TRBV2|14
CASSDVDWEETQYF
TGTGCCAGCAGTGATGTCGACTGGGAAGAGACCCAGTACTTC
>few|TRBJ1-1|TRBD1|TRBV14|16
CASSAVTGERRAEAFF
TGTGCCAGCAGCGCAGTCACAGGGGAAAGGAGGGCTGAAGCTTTCTTT
>few|TRBJ2-1|TRBD2|TRBV25-1|14
CASSGTSFVDEQFF
TGTGCCAGCTCCGGGACTAGCTTCGTGGATGAGCAGTTCTTC
>few|TRBJ2-7|TRBD2|TRBV28|15
CASRPGTSSLYEQYF
TGTGCCAGCAGGCCCGGGACTAGCAGCCTGTACGAGCAGTACTTC
>few|TRBJ2-3|-|TRBV28|15
CASSLLSGYTDTQYF
TGTGCCAGCAGTTTATTGTCGGGATACACAGATACGCAGTATTTT
>few|TRBJ2-7|-|TRBV12-3/TRBV12-4|16
CASSNTPTESSYEQYF
TGTGCCAGCAGCAATACCCCCACTGAGAGCTCCTACGAGCAGTACTTC
>-|TRBJ2-2|-|TRBV7-9|17
CASSLIKPGPPGGELFF
TGTGCCAGCAGCTTAATTAAGCCCGGGCCACCGGGCGGGGAGCTGTTTTTT
>-|TRBJ2-4|-|TRBV29-1|15
CSVVGRGVAKNIQYF
TGCAGCGTTGTTGGCAGGGGAGTAGCCAAAAACATTCAGTACTTC
>-|TRBJ2-2|-|TRBV9|17
CASSVAFRGAGTGELFF
TGTGCCAGCAGCGTAGCTTTTCGGGGGGCTGGGACCGGGGAGCTGTTTTTT
>few|TRBJ2-3|-|TRBV6-2/TRBV6-3|16
CASSYFVRDHTDTQYF
TGTGCCAGCAGTTACTTTGTCCGGGACCACACAGATACGCAGTATTTT
>few|TRBJ2-5|TRBD1|TRBV11-2|15
CASSLATGVGETQYF
TGTGCCAGCAGCTTAGCCACAGGGGTTGGGGAGACCCAGTACTTC
>-|TRBJ2-3|TRBD2|TRBV7-9|15
CASSLRTSGGDTQYF
TGTGCCAGCAGCTTAAGGACTAGCGGGGGTGATACGCAGTATTTT
>-|TRBJ2-7|TRBD1|TRBV29-1|13
CSVMTGELYEQYF
TGCAGCGTGATGACAGGGGAGCTCTACGAGCAGTACTTC
>few|TRBJ2-3|TRBD2|TRBV9|15
CASSVVAGGGDTQYF
TGTGCCAGCAGCGTAGTTGCGGGGGGCGGCGATACGCAGTATTTT